Listed below are T cell receptor beta chains from one sample, sequenced in a study of shared clonotypes between healthy human individuals. Produced via immunoSEQ multiplex PCR; TCRdb's table is partial and in-frame only. Of millions of clones in the sample, over 85% are singletons; the top ten hold 0.1% to 0.15%. Material for sequencing was naive CD4+ T cells sorted from blood. These receptors came from a man younger than 35 in good health. Each CDR3 is given with its conserved first and last residue. Each record gives: CDR3 length, clone size, V gene, D gene, J gene, CDR3 DNA, CDR3 protein. A D gene is named only where the DNA matches it firmly. Some rows have no size entry. The others give once, few or many, or a class for an expanded clone.

CDR3 length: 15; clone size: NA; V gene: TRBV6-5; D gene: TRBD2; J gene: TRBJ2-7; CDR3 DNA: TGTGCCAGCAGCCTCTTGCGGGGAGGGACCTACGAGCAGTACTTC; CDR3 protein: CASSLLRGGTYEQYF
CDR3 length: 13; clone size: NA; V gene: TRBV7-9; D gene: NA; J gene: TRBJ2-3; CDR3 DNA: TGTGCCAGCAGTTCCGACGTGCCAGATACGCAGTATTTT; CDR3 protein: CASSSDVPDTQYF
CDR3 length: 12; clone size: NA; V gene: TRBV12-5; D gene: NA; J gene: TRBJ2-5; CDR3 DNA: TGTGCTAGTGGTTCTACAGTAGAGACCCAGTACTTC; CDR3 protein: CASGSTVETQYF
CDR3 length: 15; clone size: NA; V gene: TRBV7-8; D gene: TRBD1; J gene: TRBJ1-6; CDR3 DNA: TGTGCCAGCAGCTCGACGACAGGGCTCGCTTCACCCCTCCACTTT; CDR3 protein: CASSSTTGLASPLHF
CDR3 length: 14; clone size: NA; V gene: TRBV7-9; D gene: NA; J gene: TRBJ1-1; CDR3 DNA: TGTGCCAGCAGCTTATTCAGGGGAGGCACTGAAGCTTTCTTT; CDR3 protein: CASSLFRGGTEAFF
CDR3 length: 14; clone size: NA; V gene: TRBV28; D gene: NA; J gene: TRBJ1-2; CDR3 DNA: TGTGCCAGCAGTTTCCAGCCTCTTAACTATGGCTACACCTTC; CDR3 protein: CASSFQPLNYGYTF
CDR3 length: 14; clone size: NA; V gene: TRBV5-1; D gene: NA; J gene: TRBJ1-6; CDR3 DNA: TGCGCCAGCAGCTTGGGGAGGGGGGAAACGACCCTCCACTTT; CDR3 protein: CASSLGRGETTLHF
CDR3 length: 15; clone size: NA; V gene: TRBV7-9; D gene: TRBD2; J gene: TRBJ2-5; CDR3 DNA: TGTGCCAGCAGCCTAAGCGGGAGGGCTGGAGAGACCCAGTACTTC; CDR3 protein: CASSLSGRAGETQYF
CDR3 length: 15; clone size: NA; V gene: TRBV25-1; D gene: TRBD1; J gene: TRBJ2-1; CDR3 DNA: TGTGCCAGCAGTGCCGGGACAGGGGCCTACAATGAGCAGTTCTTC; CDR3 protein: CASSAGTGAYNEQFF
CDR3 length: 20; clone size: NA; V gene: TRBV18; D gene: TRBD2; J gene: TRBJ2-3; CDR3 DNA: TGTGCCAGCTCACCACGCCTAGGCACTAGCGGGGCTCCCCCCACAGATACGCAGTATTTT; CDR3 protein: CASSPRLGTSGAPPTDTQYF
CDR3 length: 13; clone size: NA; V gene: TRBV5-1; D gene: NA; J gene: TRBJ1-5; CDR3 DNA: TGCGCCAGCAGTCGTACAGCGAACCCGGCCCAGCATTTT; CDR3 protein: CASSRTANPAQHF
CDR3 length: 14; clone size: NA; V gene: TRBV29-1; D gene: TRBD2; J gene: TRBJ2-2; CDR3 DNA: TGCAGCGTTGAAGATCCGGGGGGACCCGGGGAGCTGTTTTTT; CDR3 protein: CSVEDPGGPGELFF
CDR3 length: 17; clone size: NA; V gene: TRBV30; D gene: TRBD2; J gene: TRBJ2-1; CDR3 DNA: TGTGCCTGGAGTGTACGTCGACTAGCCGCAAAGGACAATGAGCAGTTCTTC; CDR3 protein: CAWSVRRLAAKDNEQFF
CDR3 length: 15; clone size: NA; V gene: TRBV5-4; D gene: TRBD1; J gene: TRBJ1-6; CDR3 DNA: TGTGCCAGCAGCGGAGCGGGACAGGGAGATTCACCCCTCCACTTT; CDR3 protein: CASSGAGQGDSPLHF
CDR3 length: 13; clone size: once; V gene: TRBV28; D gene: NA; J gene: TRBJ1-2; CDR3 DNA: TGTGCCAGCAGTCCCGGGGGTATAGATGGCTACACCTTC; CDR3 protein: CASSPGGIDGYTF
CDR3 length: 14; clone size: NA; V gene: TRBV28; D gene: NA; J gene: TRBJ2-7; CDR3 DNA: TGTGCCAGCAGTTTACCGGCGGGGCGTCCGGAGCAGTACTTC; CDR3 protein: CASSLPAGRPEQYF
CDR3 length: 14; clone size: NA; V gene: TRBV9; D gene: NA; J gene: TRBJ1-6; CDR3 DNA: TGTGCCAGCAGCTCGGGCCAGGACACTTCACCCCTCCACTTT; CDR3 protein: CASSSGQDTSPLHF
CDR3 length: 15; clone size: NA; V gene: TRBV19; D gene: NA; J gene: TRBJ2-5; CDR3 DNA: TGTGCCAGTAGTCCTCCCGGGGTTTCTACAGAGACCCAGTACTTC; CDR3 protein: CASSPPGVSTETQYF
CDR3 length: 14; clone size: NA; V gene: TRBV10-3; D gene: NA; J gene: TRBJ1-1; CDR3 DNA: TGTGCCATCAGTAACGGACGGAAGAACACTGAAGCTTTCTTT; CDR3 protein: CAISNGRKNTEAFF
CDR3 length: 12; clone size: NA; V gene: TRBV11-2; D gene: NA; J gene: TRBJ2-5; CDR3 DNA: TGTGCCAGCAGCTCGTACCAAGAGACCCAGTACTTC; CDR3 protein: CASSSYQETQYF
CDR3 length: 16; clone size: NA; V gene: TRBV5-1; D gene: NA; J gene: TRBJ2-5; CDR3 DNA: TGCGCCAGCAGCTTCTCAGTTTCAGGCGGCCAAGAGACCCAGTACTTC; CDR3 protein: CASSFSVSGGQETQYF
CDR3 length: 12; clone size: NA; V gene: TRBV18; D gene: NA; J gene: TRBJ1-2; CDR3 DNA: TGTGCCAGCTCAGAACAGGGAAATGGCTACACCTTC; CDR3 protein: CASSEQGNGYTF
CDR3 length: 16; clone size: NA; V gene: TRBV28; D gene: NA; J gene: TRBJ2-7; CDR3 DNA: TGTGCCAGCAGAACAGGAAACGAGAGAAGCTCCTACGAGCAGTACTTC; CDR3 protein: CASRTGNERSSYEQYF
CDR3 length: 13; clone size: NA; V gene: TRBV11-2; D gene: NA; J gene: TRBJ1-1; CDR3 DNA: TGTGCCAGCAGCTTAGCGGTGGGGACTGAAGCTTTCTTT; CDR3 protein: CASSLAVGTEAFF
CDR3 length: 14; clone size: NA; V gene: TRBV5-6; D gene: NA; J gene: TRBJ1-4; CDR3 DNA: TGTGCCAGCAGCTTGGGGTCAGGGGTTGAAAAACTGTTTTTT; CDR3 protein: CASSLGSGVEKLFF
CDR3 length: 12; clone size: NA; V gene: TRBV6-1; D gene: NA; J gene: TRBJ1-5; CDR3 DNA: TGTGCCAGCAGCCGTACCAATCAGCCCCAGCATTTT; CDR3 protein: CASSRTNQPQHF
CDR3 length: 15; clone size: NA; V gene: TRBV7-8; D gene: NA; J gene: TRBJ1-6; CDR3 DNA: TGTGCCAGCAGCCTACGGGGGGGGCTAGATTCACCCCTCCACTTT; CDR3 protein: CASSLRGGLDSPLHF
CDR3 length: 14; clone size: NA; V gene: TRBV5-1; D gene: TRBD1; J gene: TRBJ1-2; CDR3 DNA: TGCGCCAGCAGCTTGGCCGGACAGGGAAATGGCTACACCTTC; CDR3 protein: CASSLAGQGNGYTF
CDR3 length: 16; clone size: NA; V gene: TRBV7-9; D gene: NA; J gene: TRBJ1-1; CDR3 DNA: TGTGCCAGCAGCTTCACAGTTTTGGGATCGAACACTGAAGCTTTCTTT; CDR3 protein: CASSFTVLGSNTEAFF
CDR3 length: 15; clone size: once; V gene: TRBV5-1; D gene: NA; J gene: TRBJ2-1; CDR3 DNA: TGCGCCAGCAGCCCCTCACCAGGCCCCTACAATGAGCAGTTCTTC; CDR3 protein: CASSPSPGPYNEQFF
CDR3 length: 13; clone size: NA; V gene: TRBV6-1; D gene: NA; J gene: TRBJ1-1; CDR3 DNA: TGTGCCAGCAGTCCGGAGTTGCGCACTGAAGCTTTCTTT; CDR3 protein: CASSPELRTEAFF
CDR3 length: 17; clone size: NA; V gene: TRBV5-1; D gene: TRBD2; J gene: TRBJ2-1; CDR3 DNA: TGCGCCAGCAGCCAGGGGACTAGCGGGAGGGTATACAATGAGCAGTTCTTC; CDR3 protein: CASSQGTSGRVYNEQFF
CDR3 length: 10; clone size: NA; V gene: TRBV19; D gene: NA; J gene: TRBJ1-1; CDR3 DNA: TGTGCCAGTATTAAAGGGGGAGCTTTCTTT; CDR3 protein: CASIKGGAFF
CDR3 length: 14; clone size: NA; V gene: TRBV27; D gene: NA; J gene: TRBJ2-1; CDR3 DNA: TGTGCCAGCAGTCCCTCCAGCGGACACAATGAGCAGTTCTTC; CDR3 protein: CASSPSSGHNEQFF
CDR3 length: 12; clone size: NA; V gene: TRBV6-5; D gene: NA; J gene: TRBJ1-1; CDR3 DNA: TGTGCCAGCATGAACGGGGTTACTGAAGCTTTCTTT; CDR3 protein: CASMNGVTEAFF
CDR3 length: 13; clone size: NA; V gene: TRBV30; D gene: TRBD1; J gene: TRBJ2-2; CDR3 DNA: TGTGCCTGGGGAAGACAGGGTACCGGGGAGCTGTTTTTT; CDR3 protein: CAWGRQGTGELFF
CDR3 length: 13; clone size: NA; V gene: TRBV18; D gene: NA; J gene: TRBJ1-5; CDR3 DNA: TGTGCCAGCTCACCGGGAGCGTACCAGCCCCAGCATTTT; CDR3 protein: CASSPGAYQPQHF
CDR3 length: 12; clone size: NA; V gene: TRBV6-1; D gene: NA; J gene: TRBJ1-5; CDR3 DNA: TGTGCCAGCAGTGAAGCAAATCAGCCCCAGCATTTT; CDR3 protein: CASSEANQPQHF
CDR3 length: 15; clone size: NA; V gene: TRBV9; D gene: TRBD2; J gene: TRBJ2-3; CDR3 DNA: TGTGCCAGCACACGGGCTAGCGGGAGCACAGATACGCAGTATTTT; CDR3 protein: CASTRASGSTDTQYF
CDR3 length: 13; clone size: NA; V gene: TRBV29-1; D gene: NA; J gene: TRBJ2-3; CDR3 DNA: TGCAGCGTTCGACATCTTTTCACAGATACGCAGTATTTT; CDR3 protein: CSVRHLFTDTQYF
CDR3 length: 15; clone size: NA; V gene: TRBV19; D gene: TRBD1; J gene: TRBJ1-3; CDR3 DNA: TGTGCCAGTAGTCCCGGACAGGGAAAGGGAAACACCATATATTTT; CDR3 protein: CASSPGQGKGNTIYF
CDR3 length: 15; clone size: NA; V gene: TRBV5-4; D gene: TRBD2; J gene: TRBJ2-5; CDR3 DNA: TGTGCCAGCAGCTTGGCGCGAGCGGGGCTAGAGACCCAGTACTTC; CDR3 protein: CASSLARAGLETQYF
CDR3 length: 14; clone size: NA; V gene: TRBV2; D gene: NA; J gene: TRBJ2-7; CDR3 DNA: TGTGCCAGCAGTGTGGATCCGGCGACCTACGAGCAGTACTTC; CDR3 protein: CASSVDPATYEQYF
CDR3 length: 16; clone size: NA; V gene: TRBV6-5; D gene: TRBD1; J gene: TRBJ2-5; CDR3 DNA: TGTGCCAGCAGTTACCTTGGGACAGGAACCCGGGAGACCCAGTACTTC; CDR3 protein: CASSYLGTGTRETQYF
CDR3 length: 17; clone size: NA; V gene: TRBV25-1; D gene: TRBD2; J gene: TRBJ2-7; CDR3 DNA: TGTGCCAGCAGTGACCAATCCGGGACTAGCGGGAGAGAGGAGCAGTACTTC; CDR3 protein: CASSDQSGTSGREEQYF
CDR3 length: 13; clone size: NA; V gene: TRBV30; D gene: NA; J gene: TRBJ1-3; CDR3 DNA: TGTGCCTGGAGTCGAAGCTCTGGAAACACCATATATTTT; CDR3 protein: CAWSRSSGNTIYF
CDR3 length: 12; clone size: NA; V gene: TRBV19; D gene: NA; J gene: TRBJ2-1; CDR3 DNA: TGTGCCAGTAGTGCCCCTTACAATGAGCAGTTCTTC; CDR3 protein: CASSAPYNEQFF
CDR3 length: 14; clone size: NA; V gene: TRBV6-5; D gene: NA; J gene: TRBJ2-3; CDR3 DNA: TGTGCCAGCAGTTACTCGATGGGCACAGATACGCAGTATTTT; CDR3 protein: CASSYSMGTDTQYF
CDR3 length: 13; clone size: NA; V gene: TRBV6-5; D gene: NA; J gene: TRBJ2-1; CDR3 DNA: TGTGCCAGCAGTACGACAGTGGGCAATGAGCAGTTCTTC; CDR3 protein: CASSTTVGNEQFF
CDR3 length: 15; clone size: NA; V gene: TRBV6-1; D gene: NA; J gene: TRBJ2-7; CDR3 DNA: TGTGCCAGCAGTGGAGCCGGGCCCCGCTTCTACGAGCAGTACTTC; CDR3 protein: CASSGAGPRFYEQYF
CDR3 length: 14; clone size: NA; V gene: TRBV5-1; D gene: TRBD1; J gene: TRBJ2-7; CDR3 DNA: TGCGCCAGCAGTCCCCCCAGGGGGCCGGGCGAGCAGTACTTC; CDR3 protein: CASSPPRGPGEQYF
CDR3 length: 16; clone size: NA; V gene: TRBV5-4; D gene: NA; J gene: TRBJ2-2; CDR3 DNA: TGTGCCAGCAGCTATGGAGGGCGGTCGAACACCGGGGAGCTGTTTTTT; CDR3 protein: CASSYGGRSNTGELFF
CDR3 length: 14; clone size: NA; V gene: TRBV10-3; D gene: TRBD1; J gene: TRBJ1-2; CDR3 DNA: TGTGCCATCAGTGAGTCGGGGACAGGCTATGGCTACACCTTC; CDR3 protein: CAISESGTGYGYTF
CDR3 length: 15; clone size: NA; V gene: TRBV14; D gene: NA; J gene: TRBJ1-6; CDR3 DNA: TGTGCCAGCACCCTCGGGGGCTCCTATAATTCACCCCTCCACTTT; CDR3 protein: CASTLGGSYNSPLHF
CDR3 length: 14; clone size: NA; V gene: TRBV7-8; D gene: NA; J gene: TRBJ1-1; CDR3 DNA: TGTGCCAGCAGCTTAGAGGAGGGTTCGGCTGAAGCTTTCTTT; CDR3 protein: CASSLEEGSAEAFF
CDR3 length: 17; clone size: once; V gene: TRBV5-6; D gene: TRBD1; J gene: TRBJ2-1; CDR3 DNA: TGTGCCAGCAGCTCATCTTGGGACAGTAGCTCCTACAATGAGCAGTTCTTC; CDR3 protein: CASSSSWDSSSYNEQFF
CDR3 length: 14; clone size: NA; V gene: TRBV6-5; D gene: NA; J gene: TRBJ1-2; CDR3 DNA: TGTGCCAGCAGTTACTCGGGGCCAAACTATGGCTACACCTTC; CDR3 protein: CASSYSGPNYGYTF
CDR3 length: 14; clone size: NA; V gene: TRBV29-1; D gene: NA; J gene: TRBJ2-3; CDR3 DNA: TGCAGCGTTTCTCTGGGCCCTAGCACAGATACGCAGTATTTT; CDR3 protein: CSVSLGPSTDTQYF
CDR3 length: 13; clone size: once; V gene: TRBV18; D gene: NA; J gene: TRBJ2-5; CDR3 DNA: TGTGCCAGCTCACCGGCAGGGCTAGAGACCCAGTACTTC; CDR3 protein: CASSPAGLETQYF